This TCR beta chain comes out of a study of immune evolution from preneoplasia to lung adenocarcinoma. CDR3 size: 15 residues. Trimming at V came to 5 bases and at J to 6 bases, leaving 10 bases not matched to a gene. Germline loops: CDR1 SGHRS, CDR2 YFSETQ. Premalignant or tumor cells were enriched by macro-dissection after pathologic assessment. In its sample, this clone was seen a few times. Its antigen is unknown. Generated by immunoSEQ multiplex PCR, the TCRdb table keeps only in-frame clones and is missing some. The sample records approximately 4,900 clones, 76% being singletons. Study-wide findings and caveats: Top clone share appeared to fall from AAH through AIS, MIA, adenocarcinoma.

The chain joins TRBV5-1 to TRBJ2-5, with 10 bases identical to TRBD2. Source material: FFPE minimally invasive lung adenocarcinoma tissue. The TCR was taken from a person aged 55-79 years with lung adenocarcinoma. The CDR3 DNA is TGCGCCAGCAGTTCCGGGACTAGCGCGTTGCAGACCCAGTACTTC. It codes for CASSSGTSALQTQYF.